Listed below are T cell receptor beta chains from one sample, sequenced in a study of blood T cell repertoires in COVID-19. Clones were sequenced by immunoSEQ multiplex PCR, and TCRdb holds only the in-frame ones, with some missing. This repertoire shows around 320,000 clones, around 89% found once; its top ten account for 6.9%. Sequencing was performed on peripheral blood. These TCRs come from a woman in her twenties or thirties who had recovered from COVID-19. CDR3s include the opening cysteine and the closing phenylalanine or tryptophan.

j_call v_call cdr3_aa
TRBJ2-3 TRBV7-3 CASSENLGDTQYF
TRBJ1-1 TRBV18 CASSPQAQGAVGNTEAFF
TRBJ2-3 TRBV18 CASSRDRGGTDTQYF
TRBJ1-1 TRBV12-3/TRBV12-4 CASSLPGSTEAFF
TRBJ1-6 TRBV5-1 CASSLQDRGVGSPLHF
TRBJ2-3 TRBV27 CASSRKGLAGVTDTQYF
TRBJ1-5 TRBV29-1 CSVLGQEGQPQHF
TRBJ1-4 TRBV4-3 CASSQDWTGEKLFF
TRBJ2-7 TRBV5-1 CASSLDQGKGEQYF
TRBJ1-1 TRBV5-1 CASSLDGGSRRNTEAFF
TRBJ1-2 TRBV5-1 CASSLETGIYGYTF
TRBJ1-5 TRBV5-1 CASSSGVSNQPQHF
TRBJ2-7 TRBV7-9 CASSLVTQSYEQYF
TRBJ1-1 TRBV6-5 CASSYSRTSEAFF
TRBJ1-6 TRBV7-2 CASSLRTGYSPLHF
TRBJ2-1 TRBV19 CASSVGGLESSYNEQFF
TRBJ1-6 TRBV28 CASSINEGERSPLHF
TRBJ2-3 TRBV2 CASSDSGGPQYF
TRBJ2-2 TRBV15 CAISAGGGGELFF
TRBJ2-5 TRBV28 CASSLRSEETQYF
TRBJ2-5 TRBV11-2 CASSLTGTVQETQYF
TRBJ2-6 TRBV3-1/TRBV3-2 CASSRTGGSHFSGANVLTF
TRBJ1-1 TRBV12-3/TRBV12-4 CASNIQGIKEAFF
TRBJ1-3 TRBV7-9 CASSLGGLSGNTIYF
TRBJ1-6 TRBV7-2 CASSPGTGGQSPLHF
TRBJ2-7 TRBV3-1/TRBV3-2 CASSQDSHREQYF
TRBJ1-2 TRBV6-5 CASSLLYGYTF
TRBJ2-3 TRBV5-1 CASSTGQGGTDTQYF
TRBJ2-7 TRBV6-2/TRBV6-3 CASSSHPGLTMYEQYF
TRBJ2-3 TRBV6-1 CASSVFFRGLRDTQYF
TRBJ2-3 TRBV3-1/TRBV3-2 CASSHQLAGGTDTQYF
TRBJ2-1 TRBV9 CASSRTGAYNEQFF
TRBJ1-1 TRBV5-1 CASTSKGLNTEAFF
TRBJ1-1 TRBV18 CASSPQGHNTEAFF
TRBJ1-4 TRBV19 CASSPTREGKLFF
TRBJ1-2 TRBV7-9 CASSQKTGYGYTF
TRBJ1-1 TRBV7-9 CASSPGQGYTEAFF
TRBJ2-5 TRBV2 CASSSSGGPSGTQYF
TRBJ1-2 TRBV14 CASSQDNAAGDGYTF
TRBJ1-3 TRBV30 CAWSVQVFTHTIYF
TRBJ2-7 TRBV5-1 CASSLGTEILLYEQYF
TRBJ2-7 TRBV2 CASSVGTGGFRRSNYEQYF
TRBJ2-5 TRBV3-1/TRBV3-2 CASSQVGGQQETQYF
TRBJ1-3 TRBV7-9 CASSWTVSGAGNTIYF
TRBJ2-2 TRBV5-1 CASSLISGTGELFF
TRBJ2-7 TRBV27 CASSLSLAGQDYEQYF
TRBJ2-7 TRBV7-9 CASSSRDRGLEQYF
TRBJ1-1 TRBV30 CASVAGFGTEAFF